The T cell receptor (beta chain) described here comes from a study of T cells after yellow fever vaccination. Study-level information: The authors prepared low-cell-number fractions using SMART-Seq v4 Ultra Low Input. Study-wide results and limits: The secondary response was weaker but peaked faster, day 5 versus 15. In post-booster samples, most primary-vaccination clones reappeared (approximately 96% CD4, over 70% CD8).

The authors made TCR cDNA by 5'RACE template switching, adding a universal primer site and UMIs. TCRdb re-called the 5' RACE reads with MiXCR, one entry per CDR3 protein. The profile shows about 350,000 distinct CDR3 sequences, about 4% of them singletons. From germline, CDR1 is SEHNR and CDR2 FQNEAQ (reference sequence). This CDR3 is 16 amino acids long. Trimming pared 5 bases from V and 6 bases from J, leaving 22 bases between. Concerning this clonotype: Its cognate antigen is unknown.

The source material was PBMCs, sampled 5 days after the yellow fever booster vaccination. This TCR was recovered from a man aged 18 to 29 who received the YFV17D yellow fever vaccine. J is TRBJ1-1 and V is TRBV7-9; D gene uncertain. CDR3: CASSPPRWELGAEAFF. CDR3 coding DNA: TGTGCCAGCAGCCCACCGAGGTGGGAGCTGGGCGCTGAAGCTTTCTTT.